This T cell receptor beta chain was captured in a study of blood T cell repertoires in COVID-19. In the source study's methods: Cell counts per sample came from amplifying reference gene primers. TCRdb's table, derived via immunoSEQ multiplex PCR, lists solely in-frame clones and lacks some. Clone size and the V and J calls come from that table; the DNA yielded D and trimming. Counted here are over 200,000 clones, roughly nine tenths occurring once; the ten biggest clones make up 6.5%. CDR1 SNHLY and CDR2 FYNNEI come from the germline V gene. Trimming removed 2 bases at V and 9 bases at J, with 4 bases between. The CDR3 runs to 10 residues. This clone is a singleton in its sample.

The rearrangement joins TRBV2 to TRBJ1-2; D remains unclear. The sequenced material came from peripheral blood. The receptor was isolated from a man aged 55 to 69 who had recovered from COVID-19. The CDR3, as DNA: TGTGCCAGCAGTGAATCAAGCTACACCTTC. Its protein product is CASSESSYTF.